The clone carrying this T cell receptor beta chain was observed many times. The data derive from a study of T cells in Graves' hyperthyroidism and ophthalmopathy. TCR beta CDR3 regions were amplified from RNA transcripts. Using the HTBI primer set, a first-round RT-PCR was run on the TCR CDR3. Each CDR3 protein is one row after TCRdb ran MiXCR on the multiplex PCR reads. This sample has some 560,000 distinct CDR3 sequences, with about 14% found just once. With V trimmed by 4 bases and J by 1 base, 2 bases remained unmatched. The CDR3 extends over 13 amino acids. Germline V lookup: CDR1 SQVTM, CDR2 ANQGSEA.

The TCR was taken from a woman in her 40s with Graves' hyperthyroidism. The rearrangement links TRBV29-1 to TRBJ2-7; 9 positions agree with TRBD1. The material sequenced was blood. The CDR3 DNA reads as TGCAGCGTTGGGACAGGGGATTCCTACGAGCAGTACTTC. Its translation is CSVGTGDSYEQYF.